This T cell receptor beta chain was identified during a study of blood T cell repertoires in COVID-19. Overall study context: PBMCs, B-cell-depleted T cells, or T cells were the source of the cDNA or gDNA that made up the material.

This clone was observed a single time. V dropped 6 bases and J dropped 3; count of bases not matched to a gene: 3. The V gene's germline CDR1 is ENHRY and CDR2 SYGVKD. This CDR3 has 13 residues. In the original processing: Estimation of nucleated cell counts relied on the amplification of reference gene primers. The assay was immunoSEQ multiplex PCR, and TCRdb's table has in-frame clones only and misses some. V and J calls and clone size follow that table, whereas D and trimming were derived from the DNA. The repertoire has 80,000 to 100,000 clones, approximately 86% of them found once; the top ten carry 10% to 15%.

This sequence joins TRBV10-3 and TRBJ2-5; 8 bases line up with TRBD1. The sequence came from a woman aged 55-70 years in a cohort sampled during active or convalescent COVID-19. The specimen was peripheral blood. The CDR3 sequence is CAIRGTGEETQYF. For the CDR3, the DNA is TGTGCCATCAGGGGGACAGGAGAAGAGACCCAGTACTTC.